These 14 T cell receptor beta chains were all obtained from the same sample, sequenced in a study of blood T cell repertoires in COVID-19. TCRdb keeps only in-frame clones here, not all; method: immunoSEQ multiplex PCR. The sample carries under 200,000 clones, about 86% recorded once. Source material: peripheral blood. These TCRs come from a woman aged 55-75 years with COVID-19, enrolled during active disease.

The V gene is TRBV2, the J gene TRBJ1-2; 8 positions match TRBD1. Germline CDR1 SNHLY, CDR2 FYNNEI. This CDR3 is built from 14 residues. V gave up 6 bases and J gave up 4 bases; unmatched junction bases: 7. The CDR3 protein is CASRERQGSYGYTF. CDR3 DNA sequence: TGTGCCAGCAGGGAACGACAGGGGTCCTATGGCTACACCTTC.

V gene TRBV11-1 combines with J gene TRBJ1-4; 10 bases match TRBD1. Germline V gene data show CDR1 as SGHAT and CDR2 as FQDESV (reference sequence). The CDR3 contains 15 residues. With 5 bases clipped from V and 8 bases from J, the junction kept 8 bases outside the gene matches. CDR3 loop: CASSPRGTGDEKLFF. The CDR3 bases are TGTGCCAGCAGCCCACGGGGGACAGGGGACGAAAAACTGTTTTTT.

In nucleotides, the CDR3 is TGTGCCAGCAGCTTAGTGCAGGGGAGCTACGAGCAGTACTTC. Its protein product is CASSLVQGSYEQYF. The chain is built from TRBV11-2 and TRBJ2-7, with D possibly being TRBD1 (6 bases). The V end was cut by 1 base, the J end by 3 bases, with 10 bases between. The germline CDR1 and CDR2 sequences are SGHAT and FQNNGV. The CDR3 runs to 14 residues.

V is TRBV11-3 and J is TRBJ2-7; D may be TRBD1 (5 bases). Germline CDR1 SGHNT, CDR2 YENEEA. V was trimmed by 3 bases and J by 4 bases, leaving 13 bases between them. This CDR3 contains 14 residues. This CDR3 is CASSFGASVYEQYF. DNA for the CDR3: TGTGCCAGCAGCTTTGGGGCCTCGGTTTACGAGCAGTACTTC.

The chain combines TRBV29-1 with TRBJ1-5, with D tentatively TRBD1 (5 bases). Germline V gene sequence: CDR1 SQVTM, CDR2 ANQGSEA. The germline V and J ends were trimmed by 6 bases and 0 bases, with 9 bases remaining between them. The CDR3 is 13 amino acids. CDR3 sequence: CSVAGHSNQPQHF. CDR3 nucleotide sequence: TGCAGCGTGGCAGGGCATAGCAATCAGCCCCAGCATTTT.

CDR3 residues: CASSLGLAATDTQYF. The CDR3 DNA reads as TGCGCCAGCAGCTTGGGACTAGCGGCCACAGATACGCAGTATTTT. The V call is TRBV5-1, the J call TRBJ2-3, with TRBD2 matching 9 bases. The CDR3 consists of 15 residues. Trimming cost V 0 bases and J 2 bases; bases outside gene matches: 1. Germline V gives CDR1 SGHRS, CDR2 YFSETQ.

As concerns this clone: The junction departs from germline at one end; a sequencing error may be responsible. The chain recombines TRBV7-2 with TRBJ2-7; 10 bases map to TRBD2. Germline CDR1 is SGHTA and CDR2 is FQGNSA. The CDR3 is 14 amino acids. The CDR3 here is CAGSLVAGGYEQYF. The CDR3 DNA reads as TGTGCCGGCAGCTTAGTAGCGGGGGGCTACGAGCAGTACTTC.

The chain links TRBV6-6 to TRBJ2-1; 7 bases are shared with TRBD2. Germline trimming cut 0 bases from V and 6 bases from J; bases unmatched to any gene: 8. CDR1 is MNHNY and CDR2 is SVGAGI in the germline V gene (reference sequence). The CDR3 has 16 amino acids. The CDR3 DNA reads TGTGCCAGCAGTTACTCGGGAGCGGGGAACTCCAATGAGCAGTTCTTC. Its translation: CASSYSGAGNSNEQFF.

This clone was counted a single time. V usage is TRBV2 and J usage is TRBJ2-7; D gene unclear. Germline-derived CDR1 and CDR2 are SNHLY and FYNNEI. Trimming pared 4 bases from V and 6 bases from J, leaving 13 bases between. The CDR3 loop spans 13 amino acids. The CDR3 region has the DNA TGTGCCAGCAGTGCGACAAGAGATGGCGAGCAGTACTTC. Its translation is CASSATRDGEQYF.

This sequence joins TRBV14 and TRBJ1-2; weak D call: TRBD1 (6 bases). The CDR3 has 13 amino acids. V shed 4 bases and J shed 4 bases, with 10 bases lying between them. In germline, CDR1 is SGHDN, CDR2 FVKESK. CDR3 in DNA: TGTGCCAGCAGCCGGGGGCGCGGCTATGGCTACACCTTC. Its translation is CASSRGRGYGYTF.

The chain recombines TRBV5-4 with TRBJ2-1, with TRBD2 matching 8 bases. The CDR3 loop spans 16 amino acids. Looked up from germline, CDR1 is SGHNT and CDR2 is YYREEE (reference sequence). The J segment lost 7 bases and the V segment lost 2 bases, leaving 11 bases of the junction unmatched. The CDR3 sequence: CASSLLGLGEYNEQFF. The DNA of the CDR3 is TGTGCCAGCAGCTTATTGGGACTAGGAGAGTATAATGAGCAGTTCTTC.

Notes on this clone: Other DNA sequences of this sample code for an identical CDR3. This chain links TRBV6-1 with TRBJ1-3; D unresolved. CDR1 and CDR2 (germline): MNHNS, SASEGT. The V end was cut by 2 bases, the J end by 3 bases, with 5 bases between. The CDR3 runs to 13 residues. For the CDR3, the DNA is TGTGCCAGCAGTGAAACCGGTGGAAACACCATATATTTT. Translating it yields CASSETGGNTIYF.

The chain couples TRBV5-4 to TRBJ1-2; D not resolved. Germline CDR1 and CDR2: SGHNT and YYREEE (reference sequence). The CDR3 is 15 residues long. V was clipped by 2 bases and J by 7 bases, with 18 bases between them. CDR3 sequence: CASSFFRVFGPGYTF. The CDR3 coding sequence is TGTGCCAGCAGCTTCTTTCGGGTGTTCGGCCCTGGCTACACCTTC.

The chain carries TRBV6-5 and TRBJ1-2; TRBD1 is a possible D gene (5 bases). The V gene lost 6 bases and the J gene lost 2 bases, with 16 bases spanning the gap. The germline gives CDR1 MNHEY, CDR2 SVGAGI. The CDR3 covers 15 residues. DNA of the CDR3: TGTGCCAGCAGCCTCAATGGGGGGAACAACTATGGCTACACCTTC. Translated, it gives CASSLNGGNNYGYTF.